This entry lists 5 T cell receptor beta chains sequenced from one sample in a study of blood T cell repertoires in COVID-19. Clones were read by immunoSEQ multiplex PCR, and TCRdb kept only the in-frame ones, dropping some. The top ten clones hold around 10% of a sample with 150,000 to 200,000 clones, around 81% of them seen once. What was sequenced was peripheral blood. The receptors derive from an elderly woman with COVID-19, enrolled during active disease.

Comment on this clone: The same CDR3 can be traced to other DNA sequences in this sample. The chain combines TRBV2 with TRBJ1-1; 8 bases fit TRBD1. Germline V gene data show CDR1 as SNHLY and CDR2 as FYNNEI. The CDR3 runs 14 residues. V gave up 6 bases and J gave up 1 base; unmatched junction bases: 4. CDR3 nucleotide sequence: TGTGCCAGCAGCTTCGACAGGGGGAACACTGAAGCTTTCTTT. This translates into CASSFDRGNTEAFF.

J is TRBJ2-3 and V is TRBV11-3; maybe TRBD2 (7 bases). V was trimmed by 5 bases and J by 3 bases, leaving 21 bases between them. CDR1 SGHNT and CDR2 YENEEA come from the germline V gene. CDR3 size: 17 residues. Here the CDR3 DNA reads TGTGCCAGCAGCCCCCGCCTGGGGGGGCCTGAAACAGATACGCAGTATTTT. Its protein is CASSPRLGGPETDTQYF.

This chain joins TRBV11-2 and TRBJ1-1; no firm D call. The CDR3 is made up of 15 amino acids. V lost 5 bases, J lost 3 bases, and 16 bases lay in between. Germline assignment: CDR1 SGHAT and CDR2 FQNNGV. CDR3 sequence (DNA): TGTGCCAGCAGCCAACTCTTACACGGGGACACTGAAGCTTTCTTT. Protein: CASSQLLHGDTEAFF.

The chain recombines TRBV3-1 (or the pseudogene TRBV3-2) with TRBJ1-3, with 7 bases aligning to TRBD1. Germline V lookup: CDR1 LGHDT, CDR2 YNNKEL (reference sequence). The CDR3 consists of 18 residues. After removal of 0 bases from V and 0 bases from J, the junction contained 8 bases not matched to a gene. Written as DNA, the CDR3 is TGTGCCAGCAGCCAAGATCTAGGGGACAGCTACTCTGGAAACACCATATATTTT. Translated: CASSQDLGDSYSGNTIYF.

This clone has only one observation. The chain recombines TRBV4-3 with TRBJ1-2; TRBD1 might be the D (6 bases). This CDR3 has 17 amino acids. The ends were cut back, 3 bases at V and 1 base at J, with 18 bases in the middle. Germline CDR1 is LGHNA and CDR2 is YSLEER. CDR3 loop: CASSHLFTGMDNYGYTF. CDR3 DNA sequence: TGCGCCAGCAGCCACCTTTTCACAGGGATGGATAACTATGGCTACACCTTC.